The text below deals with one T cell receptor beta chain. The assay was immunoSEQ multiplex PCR, and TCRdb's table has in-frame clones only and misses some. This table has tens of thousands of clones, under 90% appearing once. These data originate in a study of T cell clones after liver transplantation. About the research overall: Immunosuppression withdrawal was tried within 2 years after liver transplantation in this trial.

The CDR3 runs 12 residues. V shed 5 bases and J shed 7 bases, with 9 bases lying between them. Germline loops: CDR1 SEHNR, CDR2 FQNEAQ (reference sequence). V and J are TRBV7-9 and TRBJ2-1; a weak D match, TRBD2 (6 bases). The sequencing here drew on CD4+ T cells from blood, taken 12 months after liver transplant. The clonotype originates from a human patient who received a liver transplant. Part of the T cell pool may stem from the graft donor. CDR3 DNA sequence: TGTGCCAGCAGCCGGGACTCGAATGAGCAGTTCTTC. Protein product: CASSRDSNEQFF.